What follows is one T cell receptor (beta chain) and its context. Its antigen remains unidentified. Germline V gene data show CDR1 as LGHNA and CDR2 as YSLEER. The CDR3 runs to 15 residues. J gave up 1 base and V 1 base, and 2 bases lay outside the gene matches. The data stem from a study of cytomegalovirus exposure and HLA in healthy donors. PCR amplification relied on 60 Vbeta primers (plus 13 Jbeta primers). Assay used: immunoSEQ multiplex PCR; TCRdb lists only in-frame clones, some missing. The repertoire holds roughly 180,000 clones, with almost 80% as singletons. Regarding the study as a whole: The study designated about 160 TCR beta chains cytomegalovirus-associated.

This chain connects TRBV4-3 to TRBJ2-7, with 9 bases identical to TRBD1. Material for sequencing was PBMCs. This clonotype was sampled from a young man in good health and CMV-seronegative. In nucleotides, the CDR3 is TGCGCCAGCAGCCAAGGGGGGACAGGGTCCTACGAGCAGTACTTC. As protein: CASSQGGTGSYEQYF.